This passage covers 14 T cell receptor beta chains from one sample sequenced in a study of T-cell reconstitution after alpha-beta-depleted transplantation in children. Library preparation (for TCRbeta) was performed with unique molecular identifiers. TCRdb redid the calling of the PCR reads with MiXCR, one entry per CDR3 protein. The repertoire holds about 980,000 distinct CDR3 sequences, with under 30% as singletons. The sequencing here drew on PBMCs, mostly from graft donor cells, taken 360 days after TCRalphabeta/CD19-depleted stem cell transplant. The receptors originated from a boy under two years old who had a stem cell transplant for SCID, so the T cells may come from the graft donor.

This clonotype was observed a handful of times. The chain joins TRBV5-1 to TRBJ1-1; D is ambiguous. V lost 4 bases and J lost 1, with 17 bases in between. The CDR3 covers 16 residues. Germline values: CDR1 SGHRS, CDR2 YFSETQ. DNA of the CDR3: TGCGCCAGCAGCCCCACATCCGGGAGAACGAACACTGAAGCTTTCTTT. Amino acid sequence: CASSPTSGRTNTEAFF.

The chain employs TRBV4-1 and TRBJ1-1; maybe TRBD1 (6 bases). Germline-derived CDR1 and CDR2 are MGHRA and YSYEKL. The CDR3 sequence is 13 residues long. Trimming removed 5 bases at V and 6 bases at J, with 13 bases between. For the CDR3, the DNA is TGCGCCAGCAGCTGGGGGGGCCCGGCTGAAGCTTTCTTT. Protein: CASSWGGPAEAFF.

The chain carries TRBV12-3 or TRBV12-4 and TRBJ2-5; unclear D gene. The V end lost 6 bases, the J end lost 1 base, and 12 bases lay between the germline ends. The CDR3 length is 14 residues. The CDR3 sequence is CASRGSTFQETQYF. The CDR3 nucleotides are TGTGCCAGCAGAGGCAGTACATTCCAAGAGACCCAGTACTTC.

A few counts support this clonotype. CDR3 amino acids: CASSLIDPSGANVLTF. The CDR3 DNA is TGTGCCAGCAGCTTGATCGACCCCTCTGGGGCCAACGTCCTGACTTTC. V and J are TRBV5-8 and TRBJ2-6; D is unresolved. The V gene lost 1 base and the J gene lost 0 bases, with 8 bases spanning the gap. Looked up from germline, CDR1 is SGHTS and CDR2 is YDEGEE. This CDR3 region has 16 residues.

The chain combines TRBV7-2 with TRBJ2-5; weak D call: TRBD2 (6 bases). Germline CDR1 SGHTA, CDR2 FQGNSA. V was trimmed by 7 bases and J by 4 bases, leaving 13 bases between them. This CDR3 has 13 residues. The CDR3 bases are TGTGCCAGCACCCAGGACGGGGGAGAGACCCAGTACTTC. Protein sequence: CASTQDGGETQYF.

The chain has TRBV28 and TRBJ2-2, with 13 nucleotides matching TRBD2. With V trimmed by 6 bases and J by 11 bases, 3 bases remained unmatched. CDR3 size: 13 residues. The germline CDR1 and CDR2 sequences are MDHEN and SYDVKM. The CDR3 region is CASRGTSGIELFF. The CDR3 region has the DNA TGTGCCAGCAGGGGGACTAGCGGGATAGAGCTGTTTTTT.

The genes are TRBV2 and TRBJ1-2; D call uncertain. V gave up 2 bases and J gave up 4 bases, with 8 bases separating them. Germline V CDR1 and CDR2: SNHLY, FYNNEI. CDR3 length: 13 amino acids. The CDR3 DNA follows: TGTGCCAGCAGTGAATTAAGCTTCTATGGCTACACCTTC. Translation gives CASSELSFYGYTF.

This chain links TRBV12-3 or TRBV12-4 with TRBJ2-7; 8 bases match TRBD1. The CDR3 length is 16 residues. V lost 5 bases to trimming and J lost 0 bases; unmatched junction nucleotides: 9. This CDR3 reads CASSPKDRVSSYEQYF. The CDR3 DNA is TGTGCCAGCAGTCCCAAGGACAGGGTGAGCTCCTACGAGCAGTACTTC.

This rearrangement joins TRBV3-1 to TRBJ1-1, with D hard to call. CDR1 LGHDT and CDR2 YNNKEL come from the germline V gene (reference sequence). V lost 4 bases and J lost 3, with 9 bases in between. This CDR3 is built from 13 residues. The CDR3 spells CASSRSRDTEAFF. CDR3 bases: TGTGCCAGCAGCCGGAGCCGGGACACTGAAGCTTTCTTT. The variable domain in full, with the rest retrieved from reference TRBV3-1 and TRBJ1-1, is DTAVSQTPKYLVTQMGNDKSIKCEQNLGHDTMYWYKQDSKKFLKIMFSYNNKELIINETVPNRFSPKSPDKAHLNLHINSLELGDSAVYFCASSRSRDTEAFFGQGTRLTVV.

The table lists this clonotype with a few counts. The chain recombines TRBV2 with TRBJ2-2, with D perhaps matching TRBD1 (6 bases). Trimming removed 11 bases from V and 3 bases from J, with 13 bases in between. There are 13 residues in the CDR3. The germline CDR1 and CDR2 sequences are SNHLY and FYNNEI. The CDR3 sequence: CAFRDTDTGELFF. In DNA form, the CDR3 reads TGTGCCTTCCGGGACACCGACACCGGGGAGCTGTTTTTT.

As for this clonotype: No conserved phenylalanine or tryptophan ends this CDR3, so it is likely a read error. The V call is TRBV12-3 or TRBV12-4, the J call TRBJ1-2, with TRBD1 as a possible D gene (5 bases). This CDR3 is 12 amino acids long. The V and J ends lost 5 bases and 10 bases respectively, with 14 bases between them. The CDR3 DNA follows: TGTGCCAGCAGTGAGGGACTGGATGACTACACCTGC. Its translation: CASSEGLDDYTC.

The V and J genes are TRBV12-3 or TRBV12-4 and TRBJ1-2; no reliable D call. The CDR3 covers 13 residues. V was clipped by 3 bases and J by 4 bases, with 9 bases between them. The CDR3 sequence is CASSFRPSYGYTF. CDR3 coding DNA: TGTGCCAGCAGTTTCAGGCCCTCCTATGGCTACACCTTC.

This clonotype was seen more than once but under ten times. The chain couples TRBV12-3 or TRBV12-4 to TRBJ2-1, with 10 bases aligning to TRBD1. The CDR3 contains 16 residues. V shed 6 bases, J shed 6 bases, and the junction held 11 bases outside the gene matches. The CDR3 coding sequence is TGTGCCAGCAGACCCGGACAGGGGGTATCGAGCAATGAGCAGTTCTTC. This encodes CASRPGQGVSSNEQFF.

V is TRBV5-1 and J is TRBJ1-1; possible D gene TRBD1, 6 bases. CDR3 length equals 15 residues. The germline V gene has CDR1 SGHRS and CDR2 YFSETQ. V lost 2 bases and J 4 bases, leaving 15 bases between the germline ends. CDR3 protein: CASSLGTTKPTEAFF. In DNA form, the CDR3 reads TGCGCCAGCAGCTTAGGGACAACAAAACCCACTGAAGCTTTCTTT.